These 24 T cell receptor beta chains came from one sample sequenced in a study of human T cells and chemical hapten exposure. The time point: healthy volunteer bleed at 2 weeks. Researchers extracted total RNA from unfractionated whole blood. TCRdb reanalysed the RACE reads using MiXCR and keeps one entry per CDR3 protein. The sample has 43,000 or so distinct CDR3 sequences, about 3.9% seen once. Sequencing input: whole blood. The receptor source for this set is a female donor in good health. Some clones in this sample may be carry-over from other donors' samples.

This clonotype occurred many times. The chain employs TRBV27 and TRBJ1-1, with 9 bases that match TRBD1. J was trimmed by 1 base and V by 6 bases; bases with no gene match: 3. The CDR3 loop spans 14 amino acids. The germline V gene encodes CDR1 MNHEY and CDR2 SMNVEV (reference sequence). This CDR3 reads CASSLQGANTEAFF. The CDR3 DNA reads as TGTGCCAGCAGCCTACAGGGGGCGAACACTGAAGCTTTCTTT.

This clonotype was seen at least ten times. V usage is TRBV5-1 and J usage is TRBJ2-3; D uncertain. The germline V and J ends were trimmed by 4 bases and 0 bases, with 6 bases remaining between them. Germline lookup yields CDR1 SGHRS and CDR2 YFSETQ. There are 13 residues in the CDR3. The CDR3 nucleotides are TGCGCCAGCAGCGTCGATAGCACAGATACGCAGTATTTT. Protein product: CASSVDSTDTQYF.

This clonotype came up many times. The CDR3 is CAFSGGGFQPQHF. CDR3 DNA sequence: TGTGCCTTCTCAGGGGGCGGTTTTCAGCCCCAGCATTTT. The chain recombines TRBV30 with TRBJ1-5, with 8 positions matching TRBD1. The CDR3 consists of 13 residues. After removal of 7 bases from V and 6 bases from J, the junction contained 8 bases not matched to a gene. From germline, CDR1 is GTSNPN and CDR2 SVGIG (reference sequence). The full variable domain, its missing parts supplied by reference TRBV30 and TRBJ1-5, is SQTIHQWPATLVQPVGSPLSLECTVEGTSNPNLYWYRQAAGRGLQLLFYSVGIGQISSEVPQNLSASRPQDRQFILSSKKLLLSDSGFYLCAFSGGGFQPQHFGDGTRLSIL.

The table lists this clonotype with a few counts. This chain links TRBV4-2 with TRBJ1-1; a weak D match, TRBD1 (5 bases). Germline V gives CDR1 LGHNA, CDR2 YNFKEQ. CDR3 length: 14 amino acids. The V end lost 3 bases, the J end lost 6 bases, and 14 bases lay between the germline ends. In nucleotides, the CDR3 is TGTGCCAGCAGCCACCCCCCCAGGGACCCTGAAGCTTTCTTT. Amino acids: CASSHPPRDPEAFF.

This clonotype was counted many times. This chain links TRBV12-3 or TRBV12-4 with TRBJ1-1; D possibly corresponds to TRBD1 (5 bases). This CDR3 region has 12 residues. The ends were cut back, 2 bases at V and 10 bases at J, with 11 bases in the middle. CDR3 nucleotides: TGTGCCAGCAGTTTACAGGGTTTGGGAGCTTTCTTT. This translates into CASSLQGLGAFF.

This clonotype was found many times. V gene TRBV5-1 combines with J gene TRBJ1-2; the D gene is possibly TRBD1 (5 bases). The germline CDR1 and CDR2 sequences are SGHRS and YFSETQ. Trimming removed 4 bases at V and 6 bases at J, with 13 bases between. The CDR3 is 13 amino acids. The CDR3 DNA follows: TGCGCCAGCAGCCTAGGACACGGCCATGGCTACACCTTC. Amino acids: CASSLGHGHGYTF.

This clonotype was detected many times. The V and J genes are TRBV5-1 and TRBJ2-7; the D is unclear. This CDR3 has 12 amino acids. Trimming removed 1 base at V and 0 bases at J, with 2 bases between. The germline CDR1 and CDR2 sequences are SGHRS and YFSETQ. The CDR3: CASSLPSYEQYF. DNA of the CDR3: TGCGCCAGCAGCTTGCCCTCCTACGAGCAGTACTTC.

This clonotype came up many times. The rearrangement uses TRBV7-6 and TRBJ1-6, with a weak D call TRBD1 (5 bases). V gave up 8 bases and J gave up 7 bases, with 15 bases separating them. This CDR3 is built from 14 residues. Germline V gene sequence: CDR1 SGHVS, CDR2 FNYEAQ. The CDR3 loop is CASREGPRNSPLHF. CDR3 in DNA: TGTGCCAGCCGCGAGGGACCGCGCAATTCACCCCTCCACTTT.

This clonotype was detected many times. The chain employs TRBV12-3 or TRBV12-4 and TRBJ2-1; 8 bases are shared with TRBD2. The CDR3 length is 17 residues. With 3 bases clipped from V and 8 bases from J, the junction kept 15 bases outside the gene matches. CDR3 nucleotides: TGTGCCAGCAGTTTGACAATCGGACTAGCTTTGGGTTATGAGCAGTTCTTC. Translating it yields CASSLTIGLALGYEQFF.

This clonotype occurred many times. The chain recombines TRBV7-9 with TRBJ1-1, with D uncertain. This CDR3 has 13 amino acids. V was pared by 5 bases and J by 5 bases, with 12 bases between. Germline assignment: CDR1 SEHNR and CDR2 FQNEAQ (reference sequence). CDR3 loop: CASSRDAGTEAFF. The CDR3 DNA is TGTGCCAGCAGCCGAGATGCTGGGACTGAAGCTTTCTTT.

This chain joins TRBV3-1 and TRBJ2-3; TRBD1 might be the D (6 bases). Germline-derived CDR1 and CDR2 are LGHDT and YNNKEL (reference sequence). There are 16 residues in the CDR3. Trimming took 0 bases from V and 1 from J, leaving 11 bases between them. This CDR3 reads CASSQDTGFGTDTQYF. Here the CDR3 DNA reads TGTGCCAGCAGCCAAGATACAGGGTTTGGCACAGATACGCAGTATTTT.

This chain connects TRBV10-3 to TRBJ2-2; TRBD2 is a possible D gene (5 bases). V gave up 10 bases and J gave up 6 bases, with 21 bases separating them. The CDR3 is 15 residues long. Germline CDR1 ENHRY, CDR2 SYGVKD. CDR3 region: CARSKDGPRAGELFF. In DNA form, the CDR3 reads TGTGCCAGATCAAAGGATGGGCCGCGGGCCGGGGAGCTGTTTTTT.

Details on this clonotype: A read error may explain this, as a much larger clone is one base away. This sequence joins TRBV6-2 or TRBV6-3 and TRBJ1-2, with D perhaps TRBD1 (5 bases). The CDR3 is made up of 17 amino acids. CDR1 is MNHEY, CDR2 SVGEGT, per germline. CDR3 loop: CASSYTLNGTAYYSYTF. For the CDR3, the DNA is TGTGCCAGCAGTTACACGTTAAATGGGACCGCATACTATAGCTACACCTTC.

This clonotype was recorded many times. The genes are TRBV20-1 and TRBJ1-2; 9 bases agree with TRBD1. CDR3 length: 12 amino acids. Germline assignment: CDR1 DFQATT and CDR2 SNEGSKA (reference sequence). Losses at the gene ends were 6 bases for V and 5 bases for J; bases not matched to a gene: 4. CDR3 sequence reads: CSAETGGYGYTF. Written as DNA, the CDR3 is TGCAGTGCGGAGACAGGGGGGTATGGCTACACCTTC.

This clonotype has ten or more counts. The chain combines TRBV4-1 with TRBJ1-1, with no clear D. The V end was cut by 2 bases, the J end by 4 bases, with 14 bases between. Germline V gene sequence: CDR1 MGHRA, CDR2 YSYEKL. The CDR3 is 15 amino acids. The chain's CDR3 is CASSQKLRKVTEAFF. The CDR3 DNA is TGCGCCAGCAGCCAAAAGTTGCGGAAGGTCACTGAAGCTTTCTTT.

This clonotype is classed as medium-sized (0.01 to 0.1%). The CDR3 sequence: CSVRDGGEKLFF. Here the CDR3 DNA reads TGCAGCGTACGGGACGGAGGGGAAAAACTGTTTTTT. This chain links TRBV29-1 with TRBJ1-4, with D possibly being TRBD1 (5 bases). Deletions cut 6 bases from V and 8 bases from J, with 13 bases between. Germline CDR1 SQVTM, CDR2 ANQGSEA. CDR3 length: 12 residues.

This clonotype is medium-sized within its sample. The CDR3 region is CASSNTGTGGVEAFF. CDR3 bases: TGCGCCAGCAGCAACACCGGGACAGGGGGCGTTGAAGCTTTCTTT. This chain links TRBV5-1 with TRBJ1-1; 12 nucleotides align to TRBD1. J lost 7 bases, V lost 4 bases, and 8 bases had no gene match. The CDR3 consists of 15 residues. Germline V gene sequence: CDR1 SGHRS, CDR2 YFSETQ.

This clonotype was recorded at least ten times. V gene TRBV5-1 combines with J gene TRBJ1-5, with 9 bases aligning to TRBD1. This CDR3 contains 15 residues. V shed 3 bases and J 2 bases; nucleotides not matched to a gene: 3. Germline loops: CDR1 SGHRS, CDR2 YFSETQ. This chain's CDR3 is CASSWGTGRNQPQHF. In nucleotides, the CDR3 is TGCGCCAGCAGCTGGGGGACAGGGCGCAATCAGCCCCAGCATTTT.

This clonotype was observed many times. The chain couples TRBV12-3 or TRBV12-4 to TRBJ1-3, with D tentatively TRBD1 (5 bases). This CDR3 is 15 amino acids long. The germline V and J ends were trimmed by 3 bases and 1 base, with 10 bases remaining between them. CDR3 nucleotides: TGTGCCAGCAGTTTGACAGACCTATCTGGAAACACCATATATTTT. Amino acid sequence: CASSLTDLSGNTIYF.

This clonotype was counted at least ten times. This chain uses TRBV29-1 with TRBJ1-2; D gene unclear. V was clipped by 7 bases and J by 4 bases, with 16 bases between them. This CDR3 has 13 amino acids. The germline V gene has CDR1 SQVTM and CDR2 ANQGSEA. CDR3 protein: CSDQQQSTYGYTF. The CDR3, as DNA: TGCAGCGATCAACAACAGAGCACCTATGGCTACACCTTC. Using reference TRBV29-1 and TRBJ1-2 for the parts outside the CDR3, the full variable domain is SAVISQKPSRDICQRGTSLTIQCQVDSQVTMMFWYRQQPGQSLTLIATANQGSEATYESGFVIDKFPISRPNLTFSTLTVSNMSPEDSSIYLCSDQQQSTYGYTFGSGTRLTVV.

The V and J genes are TRBV6-1 and TRBJ2-5; weak D call: TRBD2 (6 bases). V dropped 0 bases and J dropped 2 bases, with 16 bases sitting between them. CDR3 length equals 17 residues. Germline-derived CDR1 and CDR2 are MNHNS and SASEGT. The CDR3, as DNA: TGTGCCAGCAGTGAAGCGTCGGCGGGGAGTAAACAAGAGACCCAGTACTTC. It codes for CASSEASAGSKQETQYF.

This clonotype has at least ten counts. This rearrangement joins TRBV11-2 to TRBJ2-3; TRBD2 matches at 8 bases. V was clipped by 1 base and J by 8 bases; unmatched bases: 8. Germline-derived CDR1 and CDR2 are SGHAT and FQNNGV. The CDR3 contains 15 residues. CDR3 DNA sequence: TGTGCCAGCAGCTTAGTGGCGGGGGGCCCGAGTACGCAGTATTTT. It translates to CASSLVAGGPSTQYF.

This clonotype was observed many times. The genes are TRBV10-2 and TRBJ1-6; D remains unclear. Germline V gives CDR1 WSHSY, CDR2 SAAADI. There are 18 residues in the CDR3. The ends were cut back, 3 bases at V and 7 bases at J, with 22 bases in the middle. CDR3 sequence: CASSDSGPGRRKNSPLHF. Here the CDR3 DNA reads TGCGCCAGCAGTGATTCAGGACCAGGCCGACGGAAGAATTCACCCCTCCACTTT.

This chain uses TRBV20-1 with TRBJ2-1; 11 bases line up with TRBD2. Germline V gene sequence: CDR1 DFQATT, CDR2 SNEGSKA (reference sequence). The CDR3 loop spans 17 amino acids. Losses at the gene ends were 6 bases for V and 4 bases for J; bases not matched to a gene: 14. The CDR3 region has the DNA TGCAGTGCCTTAAGCGTAGCGGGGGGGCCGAAGTACAATGAGCAGTTCTTC. It translates to CSALSVAGGPKYNEQFF.